This T cell receptor (beta chain) derives from a study of shared clonotypes between healthy human individuals. Whole-study context: The study enrolled a couple of women and a few men aged 18 to 49.

General study points: The sole specimen, blood, was sampled, and tissue repertoires likely differ. Naive subsets, compared against memory subsets, generally had larger estimated richness values.

Replicate sorted-subset PCRs were loaded with around 220 ng DNA, approximately 31,000 T cell genomes. Clones were read by immunoSEQ multiplex PCR, and TCRdb kept only the in-frame ones, dropping some. The data hold millions of clones, with less than 95% observed a single time. Only CD45RO-negative cells positively selected for CCR7 counted as naive CD8 cells, so terminally differentiated effector memory CD45RA+ cells were excluded. J was trimmed by 5 bases and V by 1 base; bases with no gene match: 6. Germline V gene data show CDR1 as LGHNA and CDR2 as YSLEER. The CDR3 is 15 amino acids. In this sample, this clone turned up once. Its antigen is currently unknown.

The rearrangement links TRBV4-3 to TRBJ1-2; 8 positions match TRBD1. The sequencing input was naive CD8+ T cells sorted from blood. The receptor was derived from a man aged 18 to 30 in good health. In nucleotides, the CDR3 is TGCGCCAGCAGCCAAGCCCACAGGGGGAGTTATGGCTACACCTTC. It is translated as CASSQAHRGSYGYTF.